This T cell receptor beta chain was identified during a study of regulatory T cells in long-lasting Graves disease. The study, taken as a whole, reports: Shared public clonotypes totalled 2,741 in persistent patients, compared with roughly 970 in new patients. TRBV28, TRBJ1-2 and TRBJ2-5 were favored in persistent disease. Having few samples may have compromised the accuracy.

With iRepertoire HTBI primers and Arm-PCR of CDR3 regions, TCR beta libraries were built. TCRdb ran MiXCR on the multiplex PCR reads and lists one entry per CDR3 protein. The sample has some 320,000 distinct CDR3 sequences, 15% to 20% seen once; the top ten hold more than 30%. After removal of 4 bases from V and 6 bases from J, the junction contained 11 bases not matched to a gene. The CDR3 sequence is 15 residues long. Germline lookup yields CDR1 DFQATT and CDR2 SNEGSKA (reference sequence). The table lists this clonotype with many counts. Its cognate antigen is unknown. Time point meaning: newly diagnosed GD, antithyroid drugs for less than 3 months. After RNA was extracted from PBMCs, the TCR library was made from it.

The chain links TRBV20-1 to TRBJ2-3; TRBD2 aligns across 9 bases. The sample in question was peripheral blood mononuclear cells (PBMCs), obtained at new diagnosis, from a patient treated with antithyroid drugs. The sequence came from a female donor with Graves disease. The DNA of the CDR3 is TGCAGTGCTATTCACCTAGGGCGGGAGGGGGATACGCAGTATTTT. Protein sequence: CSAIHLGREGDTQYF.